These 25 T cell receptor beta chains share one sample of origin, sequenced in a study of T cell changes during pregnancy in multiple sclerosis (dated by TCRdb to about 2019). The library was built by means of the immunoSEQ multiplex PCR assay. TCRdb took over this immuneACCESS table, retaining in-frame rearrangements with V and J assigned. Such tables are incomplete; in checked studies, under half of the missing clones stem from an unresolved V gene, and the remainder is unexplained. The sample includes 56,000 or so clones, with approximately 90% observed a single time. Approximately 2.3% of the sample belongs to the ten largest clones. Source: peripheral blood, taken in the first trimester of pregnancy. The receptors originated from a female donor in good health, enrolled as a control in a pregnancy study.

The rearrangement links TRBV7-9 to TRBJ2-7; 9 bases agree with TRBD1. Germline V gene lookup returns CDR1 SEHNR and CDR2 FQNEAQ (reference sequence). Trimming took 8 bases from V and 4 from J; bases not matched to a gene: 9. This CDR3 spans 14 amino acids. The CDR3 DNA reads as TGTGCCAGCCTACAGGGGGCTTCATCTTACGAGCAGTACTTC. Encoded protein: CASLQGASSYEQYF.

The rearrangement uses TRBV5-1 and TRBJ2-3; D is perhaps TRBD2 (5 bases). Germline CDR1 is SGHRS and CDR2 is YFSETQ. Trimming stripped 5 bases from V and 0 bases from J, with 13 bases between. This CDR3 has 15 residues. The CDR3 spells CASSDVRDSTDTQYF. CDR3 DNA: TGCGCCAGCAGTGATGTCCGGGATAGCACAGATACGCAGTATTTT.

The rearrangement joins TRBV27 to TRBJ2-2; no clear D. The germline V and J ends were trimmed by 4 bases and 6 bases, with 9 bases remaining between them. CDR1 is MNHEY and CDR2 is SMNVEV in the germline V gene (reference sequence). The CDR3 totals 13 residues. In DNA form, the CDR3 reads TGTGCCAGCAGTTATTACTCGGCCGGGGAGCTGTTTTTT. Its translation is CASSYYSAGELFF.

The V call is TRBV7-9, the J call TRBJ1-2; TRBD1 might be the D (5 bases). Trimming took off 11 bases at V and 8 bases at J, with 15 bases between the two ends. The CDR3 consists of 11 residues. Germline V gene lookup returns CDR1 SEHNR and CDR2 FQNEAQ (reference sequence). The DNA for the CDR3 is TGTGCCGGTAGCGGGGCGCGGGGCTACACCTTC. Residues: CAGSGARGYTF.

CDR3 in DNA: TGTGCCAGTAGTATAGGAGCTAGCGGGGGACCCTACAATGAGCAGTTCTTC. Residues: CASSIGASGGPYNEQFF. The chain links TRBV19 to TRBJ2-1; 10 nucleotides agree with TRBD2. The length of the CDR3 is 17 residues. V lost 1 base, J lost 2 bases, and 5 bases stayed unmatched. The germline CDR1 and CDR2 sequences are LNHDA and SQIVND (reference sequence).

The rearrangement joins TRBV28 to TRBJ2-2; 11 nucleotides match TRBD2. The J segment lost 5 bases and the V segment lost 6 bases, leaving 17 bases of the junction unmatched. CDR3 size: 19 residues. CDR1 and CDR2 (germline): MDHEN, SYDVKM. The CDR3 coding sequence is TGTGCCAGCAGCTCGCTTTTTCTAGCGGGGGGCCCGCGTACCGGGGAGCTGTTTTTT. Translating gives CASSSLFLAGGPRTGELFF.

The CDR3 DNA follows: TGTGCCAGCAGCTTGGCAGGGTTCGATTATGGCTACACCTTC. Its translation is CASSLAGFDYGYTF. The chain links TRBV5-6 to TRBJ1-2; possible D gene TRBD1, 5 bases. The CDR3 is 14 residues long. In germline, CDR1 is SGHDT, CDR2 YYEEEE. Trimming took 0 bases from V and 5 from J, leaving 11 bases between them.

The gene calls are TRBV5-6 and TRBJ1-1, with D hard to call. V was pared by 1 base and J by 2 bases, with 6 bases between. The length of the CDR3 is 13 residues. CDR1 SGHDT and CDR2 YYEEEE come from the germline V gene. CDR3 residues: CASSLTVNTEAFF. The DNA of the CDR3 is TGTGCCAGCAGCTTGACAGTTAACACTGAAGCTTTCTTT. The full variable domain, in which reference TRBV5-6 and TRBJ1-1 provide the parts outside the CDR3, is DAGVTQSPTHLIKTRGQQVTLRCSPKSGHDTVSWYQQALGQGPQFIFQYYEEEERQRGNFPDRFSGHQFPNYSSELNVNALLLGDSALYLCASSLTVNTEAFFGQGTRLTVV.

The chain recombines TRBV2 with TRBJ1-2; D may be TRBD1 (6 bases). Germline CDR1 SNHLY, CDR2 FYNNEI. This CDR3 region has 15 residues. Trimming left V 1 base short and J 8 bases short, with 17 bases between. This CDR3 reads CASSEGQGSFGGYTF. The CDR3 DNA is TGTGCCAGCAGTGAAGGGCAGGGGTCGTTTGGGGGCTACACCTTC.

V is TRBV5-6 and J is TRBJ1-2, with 10 bases lining up with TRBD1. The germline CDR1 and CDR2 sequences are SGHDT and YYEEEE. This CDR3 comprises 16 residues. Trimming cost V 2 bases and J 4 bases; bases outside gene matches: 8. The CDR3: CASSFPPGQGSYGYTF. In DNA, the CDR3 is TGTGCCAGCAGCTTTCCACCGGGACAGGGGAGCTATGGCTACACCTTC.

CDR3 in DNA: TGCGCCAGCAGCTCCTCCGGCGGGATCACTTATGGCTACACCTTC. It yields the protein CASSSSGGITYGYTF. The rearrangement joins TRBV5-1 to TRBJ1-2, with D hard to call. Germline loops: CDR1 SGHRS, CDR2 YFSETQ. The V end was cut by 3 bases, the J end by 5 bases, with 17 bases between. The CDR3 contains 15 residues.

The CDR3 sequence is CASRRLAEPYEQYF. In DNA, the CDR3 is TGTGCCAGCAGGCGACTAGCGGAGCCCTACGAGCAGTACTTC. The V call is TRBV27, the J call TRBJ2-7; 9 bases are a match to TRBD2. From germline, CDR1 is MNHEY and CDR2 SMNVEV (reference sequence). There are 14 residues in the CDR3. V shed 6 bases and J 2 bases; nucleotides not matched to a gene: 5.

V gene TRBV29-1 combines with J gene TRBJ1-3; possibly TRBD1 for D (5 bases). The CDR3 is made up of 15 amino acids. Germline V CDR1 and CDR2: SQVTM, ANQGSEA. V lost 0 bases and J lost 2, with 11 bases in between. CDR3 nucleotides: TGCAGCGTTGAAGAGGTAAAGGGGACTGGAAACACCATATATTTT. It specifies CSVEEVKGTGNTIYF.

The chain uses TRBV6-5 and TRBJ2-2; D remains ambiguous. The CDR3 runs to 12 residues. The V gene lost 8 bases and the J gene lost 2 bases, with 6 bases spanning the gap. Germline assignment: CDR1 MNHEY and CDR2 SVGAGI. DNA of the CDR3: TGTGCCAGCGCCCTAAACACCGGGGAGCTGTTTTTT. The encoded protein is CASALNTGELFF.

The V gene is TRBV19, the J gene TRBJ1-5; 9 nucleotides match TRBD1. This CDR3 is built from 15 residues. Germline loops: CDR1 LNHDA, CDR2 SQIVND (reference sequence). V lost 6 bases to trimming and J lost 4 bases; unmatched junction nucleotides: 7. The CDR3 loop is CASRYRDRENQPQHF. The CDR3, as DNA: TGTGCCAGTAGATACCGGGACAGGGAAAATCAGCCCCAGCATTTT.

The chain has TRBV14 and TRBJ1-5; 7 bases align to TRBD1. The junction had 5 bases not matched to a gene; V was cut back by 6 bases and J by 3 bases. The CDR3 is 14 amino acids. Germline CDR1 is SGHDN and CDR2 is FVKESK. For the CDR3, the DNA is TGTGCCAGCAGTCCACAGGGGAACAATCAGCCCCAGCATTTT. As protein: CASSPQGNNQPQHF.

The CDR3 DNA reads as TGTGCCAGCAGCCCACAGGGTATGAACACTGAAGCTTTCTTT. This gives the protein CASSPQGMNTEAFF. The V and J genes are TRBV5-4 and TRBJ1-1, with D maybe TRBD1 (6 bases). Germline-derived CDR1 and CDR2 are SGHNT and YYREEE (reference sequence). The CDR3 totals 14 residues. The ends were cut back, 4 bases at V and 0 bases at J, with 10 bases in the middle.

The chain links TRBV5-6 to TRBJ2-7; 8 bases agree with TRBD1. The CDR3 loop spans 15 amino acids. Germline CDR1 SGHDT, CDR2 YYEEEE. With 4 bases clipped from V and 4 bases from J, the junction kept 10 bases outside the gene matches. The CDR3 reads CASSRDWRQGYEQYF. The CDR3 nucleotides read TGTGCCAGCAGCCGGGACTGGAGACAGGGGTACGAGCAGTACTTC.

The V and J genes are TRBV4-1 and TRBJ2-1; D is uncertain. Germline lookup yields CDR1 MGHRA and CDR2 YSYEKL. The V gene lost 6 bases and the J gene lost 0 bases, with 15 bases spanning the gap. The CDR3 runs 16 residues. CDR3 bases: TGCGCCAGCAGTTTGGGCCCAATGACCTCCTACAATGAGCAGTTCTTC. Translating gives CASSLGPMTSYNEQFF.

The CDR3 loop is CASSLTGAGNTIYF. The CDR3 DNA is TGTGCCAGCAGCTTGACAGGGGCTGGAAACACCATATATTTT. The J gene is TRBJ1-3, the V gene TRBV7-6; 8 positions match TRBD1. The CDR3 has 14 residues. The junction had 0 bases not matched to a gene; V was cut back by 3 bases and J by 2 bases. CDR1 and CDR2 (germline): SGHVS, FNYEAQ.

This chain links TRBV15 with TRBJ2-1, with a possible D match to TRBD2 (6 bases). Germline V lookup: CDR1 LNHNV, CDR2 YYDKDF (reference sequence). CDR3 length equals 17 residues. Trimming removed 1 base at V and 0 bases at J, with 13 bases between. The CDR3 sequence: CATSRVFDGSSYNEQFF. CDR3 bases: TGTGCCACCAGCAGAGTTTTCGACGGGAGCTCCTACAATGAGCAGTTCTTC.

This chain uses TRBV28 with TRBJ2-5; tentative D call: TRBD2 (7 bases). Between the trimmed V and J ends, which lost 4 bases and 5 bases, there was a span of 14 bases. Germline CDR1 and CDR2: MDHEN and SYDVKM. The CDR3 is 14 amino acids. This CDR3 reads CASSSGGVSETQYF. The DNA of the CDR3 is TGTGCCAGCAGTTCGGGGGGCGTTTCGGAGACCCAGTACTTC.

The chain uses TRBV6-1 and TRBJ2-7, with 9 bases that match TRBD1. This CDR3 has 16 residues. In germline, CDR1 is MNHNS, CDR2 SASEGT. With 2 bases clipped from V and 5 bases from J, the junction kept 10 bases outside the gene matches. CDR3 sequence: CASSESSGTGLHEQYF. The CDR3 coding sequence is TGTGCCAGCAGTGAATCATCCGGGACAGGGCTGCACGAGCAGTACTTC.

The CDR3 is CASSFRTGEITDTQYF. The DNA for the CDR3 is TGTGCCAGTAGTTTCAGGACAGGAGAGATCACAGATACGCAGTATTTT. This chain links TRBV19 with TRBJ2-3; TRBD1 matches at 7 bases. The CDR3 spans 16 residues. The V segment lost 5 bases and the J segment 2 bases; nucleotides outside the gene matches: 10. Per the germline V gene, CDR1 is LNHDA and CDR2 is SQIVND (reference sequence). The whole variable domain, remainder taken from reference TRBV19 and TRBJ2-3, is DGGITQSPKYLFRKEGQNVTLSCEQNLNHDAMYWYRQDPGQGLRLIYYSQIVNDFQKGDIAEGYSVSREKKESFPLTVTSAQKNPTAFYLCASSFRTGEITDTQYFGPGTRLTVL.

The genes are TRBV29-1 and TRBJ2-1, with 10 nucleotides matching TRBD1. The trim removed 7 bases at V and 0 bases at J, leaving 9 bases unmatched. Germline CDR1 SQVTM, CDR2 ANQGSEA. The CDR3 spans 16 residues. CDR3 residues: CSAHLTGGVSYNEQFF. CDR3 coding DNA: TGCAGCGCCCACTTGACAGGGGGCGTCTCCTACAATGAGCAGTTCTTC.